These 5 T cell receptor beta chains were all obtained from the same sample, sequenced in a study of OX40 agonist ivuxolimab in advanced cancers. Clones were read by immunoSEQ multiplex PCR, and TCRdb kept only the in-frame ones, dropping some. The sample gives tens of thousands of clones, about 90% of which show up once; roughly 6.9% is in the top ten. Sequencing used CD4+ or CD8+ T cells sorted from blood, obtained in a trial of the OX40 agonist ivuxolimab. The receptors here all came from an adult with an advanced solid tumor such as melanoma, head and neck, liver or kidney cancer.

This clone has more than one count but fewer than ten. The rearrangement links TRBV13 to TRBJ1-2; D possibly corresponds to TRBD1 (5 bases). Trimming left V 3 bases short and J 7 bases short, with 12 bases between. The CDR3 spans 13 residues. Germline CDR1 is PRHDT and CDR2 is FYEKMQ (reference sequence). The CDR3 nucleotides are TGTGCCAGCAGCTTTGTAGGGGTCGGTGGCTACACCTTC. As protein: CASSFVGVGGYTF.

This sequence joins TRBV12-5 and TRBJ2-2; tentatively, D is TRBD2 (5 bases). The length of the CDR3 is 15 residues. Trimming took 0 bases from V and 5 from J, leaving 10 bases between them. In germline, CDR1 is LGHNT, CDR2 FRNRAP. The CDR3 loop is CASGLVQGGTGELFF. For the CDR3, the DNA is TGTGCTAGTGGTTTGGTACAAGGAGGTACCGGGGAGCTGTTTTTT.

The J gene is TRBJ2-1, the V gene TRBV7-9; D tentatively fits TRBD1 or TRBD2 (5 bases each). Trimming removed 4 bases at V and 10 bases at J, with 17 bases between. The germline gives CDR1 SEHNR, CDR2 FQNEAQ (reference sequence). The CDR3 runs to 14 residues. The CDR3 sequence is CASSSRARGREQFF. The CDR3 nucleotides read TGTGCCAGCAGCTCGCGGGCGAGGGGACGCGAGCAGTTCTTC.

The chain carries TRBV9 and TRBJ2-5; D may be TRBD1 (5 bases). The V gene lost 0 bases and the J gene lost 4 bases, with 16 bases spanning the gap. Per germline, CDR1 SGDLS and CDR2 YYNGEE. CDR3 size: 16 residues. CDR3 sequence: CASSVGRTLGAETQYF. CDR3 DNA: TGTGCCAGCAGCGTAGGTAGAACTCTAGGGGCAGAGACCCAGTACTTC.

In its sample, this clone was seen a few times. J is TRBJ1-6 and V is TRBV6-6, with unresolved D. V was cut by 7 bases and J by 5 bases, with 6 bases left in between. CDR3 size: 12 residues. The germline gives CDR1 MNHNY, CDR2 SVGAGI (reference sequence). DNA for the CDR3: TGTGCCAGCACCCAAGATAATTCACCCCTCCACTTT. This encodes CASTQDNSPLHF.